These 31 T cell receptor beta chains originate from one sample sequenced in a study of cytomegalovirus exposure and HLA in healthy donors listed by TCRdb under 2017. The library was prepared using the immunoSEQ multiplex PCR assay. For the multiplex PCR, a mixture combining 60 forward primers for TCR Vbeta segments and 13 reverse primers for TCR Jbeta segments was used. TCRdb took this table from immuneACCESS and kept in-frame rearrangements with V and J called. Such tables lack part of the clones; where checked against another copy, unresolved V genes explain under half of the gap, and the rest is unexplained. In this sample the table shows 220,000 or so clones, approximately 79% of which occur a single time. Around 1.7% of the sample is held by the ten biggest clonotypes. The sequencing input was PBMCs. Receptors originate from a man between 50 and 59 years old in good health and CMV-seronegative.

With regard to this clone: Other DNA sequences in the same sample also yield this CDR3. This chain links TRBV27 with TRBJ2-7; TRBD2 is a possible D gene (6 bases). V lost 8 bases and J 6 bases, leaving 20 bases between the germline ends. CDR1 is MNHEY and CDR2 is SMNVEV in the germline V gene (reference sequence). The CDR3 sequence is 14 residues long. The CDR3 sequence is CASQEAARRGEQYF. CDR3 nucleotides: TGTGCCAGCCAAGAAGCAGCTAGGCGGGGCGAGCAGTACTTC.

This clone was counted only a few times. The chain has TRBV9 and TRBJ2-1; 10 bases line up with TRBD1. Losses at the gene ends were 4 bases for V and 2 bases for J; bases not matched to a gene: 9. Germline V gene lookup returns CDR1 SGDLS and CDR2 YYNGEE. The CDR3 loop spans 17 amino acids. This CDR3 reads CASSIDRGQRPYNEQFF. CDR3 bases: TGTGCCAGCAGCATAGACAGGGGGCAGCGGCCCTACAATGAGCAGTTCTTC.

CDR3 bases: TGTGCCATCAGGGTAGGACAGTTTCCTGAAGCTTTCTTT. As protein: CAIRVGQFPEAFF. The chain carries TRBV10-3 and TRBJ1-1, with D possibly TRBD1 on 6 matching bases. This CDR3 comprises 13 residues. V was shortened by 6 bases and J by 6 bases, with 14 bases between the two germline ends. The germline V gene encodes CDR1 ENHRY and CDR2 SYGVKD.

This chain links TRBV4-2 with TRBJ1-1; 9 bases are a match to TRBD1. The germline V gene encodes CDR1 LGHNA and CDR2 YNFKEQ. The CDR3 is 16 residues long. The V and J ends lost 1 base and 5 bases, in that order; junction bases with no gene match: 8. The CDR3 nucleotides read TGTGCCAGCAGCCAAGCCCCCGACAGGGGGAAAACTGAAGCTTTCTTT. It specifies CASSQAPDRGKTEAFF.

The J gene is TRBJ2-3, the V gene TRBV5-1; D perhaps matches TRBD1 (6 bases). The CDR3 runs to 15 residues. The germline V and J ends were trimmed by 7 bases and 0 bases, with 15 bases remaining between them. Germline V CDR1 and CDR2: SGHRS, YFSETQ. CDR3 DNA sequence: TGCGCCAGCGCCCAGGGGACACTGAGCACAGATACGCAGTATTTT. This encodes CASAQGTLSTDTQYF. The full variable domain, its missing parts supplied by reference TRBV5-1 and TRBJ2-3, is KAGVTQTPRYLIKTRGQQVTLSCSPISGHRSVSWYQQTPGQGLQFLFEYFSETQRNKGNFPGRFSGRQFSNSRSEMNVSTLELGDSALYLCASAQGTLSTDTQYFGPGTRLTVL.

This chain connects TRBV6-5 to TRBJ1-2; 9 positions match TRBD1. Trimming removed 5 bases from V and 7 bases from J; junction bases left unmatched: 8. This CDR3 region has 14 residues. Per germline, CDR1 MNHEY and CDR2 SVGAGI. DNA for the CDR3: TGTGCCAGCAGTCCGACAGGGGGAGGACGTGGCTACACCTTC. Translated: CASSPTGGGRGYTF.

This chain joins TRBV18 and TRBJ1-2; tentatively, D is TRBD1 (5 bases). The CDR3 spans 15 residues. Germline CDR1 and CDR2: KGHSH and LQKENI. V lost 3 bases and J 3 bases, leaving 14 bases between the germline ends. Here the CDR3 reads CASSPGRNKDYGYTF. CDR3 coding DNA: TGTGCCAGCTCACCGGGGCGAAATAAGGACTATGGCTACACCTTC.

The CDR3 region is CASRRRTVNTEAFF. The CDR3 bases are TGTGCCAGCAGGAGAAGGACAGTGAACACTGAAGCTTTCTTT. The chain has TRBV27 and TRBJ1-1; possibly TRBD1 for D (6 bases). Trimming left V 6 bases short and J 0 bases short, with 11 bases between. CDR3 length: 14 residues. Germline V lookup: CDR1 MNHEY, CDR2 SMNVEV (reference sequence).

The rearrangement joins TRBV5-4 to TRBJ2-1, with 11 bases matching TRBD2. Germline CDR1 SGHNT, CDR2 YYREEE (reference sequence). The CDR3 contains 15 residues. J lost 8 bases, V lost 3 bases, and 7 bases had no gene match. CDR3 nucleotide sequence: TGTGCCAGCAGCTCCCGCACTAGCGGGAGTTATGAGCAGTTCTTC. Translated, it gives CASSSRTSGSYEQFF.

A word on this clone: Distinct nucleotide sequences in the sample also encode this CDR3. The gene calls are TRBV20-1 and TRBJ2-7; no clear D gene. There are 11 residues in the CDR3. V lost 3 bases and J lost 2, with 5 bases in between. Germline CDR1 reads DFQATT; CDR2 reads SNEGSKA (reference sequence). CDR3 loop: CSARGTYEQYF. The CDR3 DNA is TGCAGTGCTAGGGGCACCTACGAGCAGTACTTC.

The chain is built from TRBV5-1 and TRBJ2-2; 8 bases map to TRBD1. The V gene end was trimmed by 4 bases and the J gene end by 7 bases; junction bases not matched to a gene: 3. The length of the CDR3 is 13 residues. Looked up from germline, CDR1 is SGHRS and CDR2 is YFSETQ. The CDR3, as DNA: TGCGCCAGCAGCGGACAGGGTGGCGGGGAGCTGTTTTTT. Translating it yields CASSGQGGGELFF.

The V call is TRBV4-1, the J call TRBJ2-5; 7 bases line up with TRBD1. V lost 0 bases to trimming and J lost 4 bases; unmatched junction nucleotides: 5. The CDR3 is 15 amino acids. Germline-derived CDR1 and CDR2 are MGHRA and YSYEKL. The CDR3 DNA reads as TGCGCCAGCAGCCAAGAGCTCAGGGGGACAGAGACCCAGTACTTC. Translating gives CASSQELRGTETQYF.

The rearrangement uses TRBV6-1 and TRBJ1-6, with D perhaps TRBD1 (5 bases). V lost 5 bases and J lost 6, with 8 bases in between. CDR3 length: 13 amino acids. Germline V gene lookup returns CDR1 MNHNS and CDR2 SASEGT. The CDR3 loop is CASSNRGNSPLHF. The CDR3 DNA is TGTGCCAGCAGTAATAGGGGTAATTCACCCCTCCACTTT.

The J gene is TRBJ2-3, the V gene TRBV4-2; 13 bases agree with TRBD2. The CDR3 consists of 16 residues. V gave up 0 bases and J gave up 4 bases; unmatched junction bases: 1. Germline loops: CDR1 LGHNA, CDR2 YNFKEQ. The CDR3 DNA sequence: TGTGCCAGCAGCCAAGAACTAGCGGGAGGGCCAGATACGCAGTATTTT. This gives the protein CASSQELAGGPDTQYF.

This clone turned up a few times. As DNA, the CDR3 is TGTGCCAGCAGGGGTAGCTGGGACGAGCAGTACTTC. Protein: CASRGSWDEQYF. The genes are TRBV2 and TRBJ2-7; D not resolved. V was clipped by 6 bases and J by 5 bases, with 11 bases between them. The germline CDR1 and CDR2 sequences are SNHLY and FYNNEI. The CDR3 length is 12 residues.

This sequence joins TRBV6-5 and TRBJ1-1; D is unresolved. CDR3 length equals 13 residues. Trimming cost V 5 bases and J 7 bases, with 14 bases left between them. CDR1 MNHEY and CDR2 SVGAGI come from the germline V gene. CDR3 nucleotides: TGTGCCAGCAGTCTCTATCGGGGATATGAAGCTTTCTTT. Protein sequence: CASSLYRGYEAFF.

The count of this clone is one. The CDR3 here is CASDAGRRGQVDSYEQYF. The CDR3 region has the DNA TGTGCCAGCGATGCAGGACGTAGGGGGCAGGTCGACTCCTACGAGCAGTACTTC. V gene TRBV7-9 combines with J gene TRBJ2-7; 7 bases match TRBD1. The CDR3 spans 18 residues. Germline lookup yields CDR1 SEHNR and CDR2 FQNEAQ (reference sequence). V lost 8 bases, J lost 0 bases, and 19 bases stayed unmatched.

The gene calls are TRBV7-6 and TRBJ2-7; 10 nucleotides agree with TRBD2. The V and J ends lost 7 bases and 3 bases, in that order; junction bases with no gene match: 6. The CDR3 loop spans 14 amino acids. Germline V lookup: CDR1 SGHVS, CDR2 FNYEAQ. In DNA, the CDR3 is TGTGCCAGCATTCCGGGACTAGCGCGCTACGAGCAGTACTTC. This translates into CASIPGLARYEQYF.

This sequence joins TRBV4-2 and TRBJ2-7, with D perhaps matching TRBD2 (6 bases). Germline V gives CDR1 LGHNA, CDR2 YNFKEQ. The CDR3 has 16 amino acids. V was shortened by 5 bases and J by 1 base, with 18 bases between the two germline ends. Written as DNA, the CDR3 is TGTGCCAGCAGCAATTCTGACGGGAGAGCGTCCTACGAGCAGTACTTC. This gives the protein CASSNSDGRASYEQYF.

In this sample, this clone turned up once. This rearrangement joins TRBV28 to TRBJ1-2; D call uncertain. Trimming removed 2 bases from V and 7 bases from J, with 8 bases in between. The CDR3 length is 12 residues. Germline V gives CDR1 MDHEN, CDR2 SYDVKM. The CDR3 DNA sequence: TGTGCCAGCAGTTTAGGAGGGTCTGGCTACACCTTC. Translating gives CASSLGGSGYTF.

This clone was observed a single time. The rearrangement uses TRBV9 and TRBJ2-5, with 12 bases lining up with TRBD2. From germline, CDR1 is SGDLS and CDR2 YYNGEE. This CDR3 spans 15 amino acids. With V trimmed by 4 bases and J by 5 bases, 6 bases remained unmatched. The chain's CDR3 is CASSTRLAGAETQYF. CDR3 DNA sequence: TGTGCCAGCAGCACCAGACTAGCGGGAGCGGAGACCCAGTACTTC.

The chain carries TRBV27 and TRBJ1-1; D is undetermined. This CDR3 is built from 15 residues. Germline CDR1 and CDR2: MNHEY and SMNVEV (reference sequence). V lost 0 bases and J lost 3, with 11 bases in between. The CDR3 reads CASSLSPVLDTEAFF. The CDR3 coding sequence is TGTGCCAGCAGTTTATCTCCGGTTTTGGACACTGAAGCTTTCTTT.

J is TRBJ1-1 and V is TRBV6-5, with 10 bases that match TRBD1. The junction had 5 bases not matched to a gene; V was cut back by 2 bases and J by 5 bases. Germline loops: CDR1 MNHEY, CDR2 SVGAGI. There are 15 residues in the CDR3. CDR3 nucleotides: TGTGCCAGCAGTTACCAGGGGACAGGGGATACTGAAGCTTTCTTT. It specifies CASSYQGTGDTEAFF.

This chain connects TRBV5-1 to TRBJ2-2, with D possibly matching TRBD1 (6 bases). Trimming shortened V by 5 bases and J by 6 bases, and 17 bases separated the two germline ends. The CDR3 is 15 residues long. The germline gives CDR1 SGHRS, CDR2 YFSETQ. Here the CDR3 reads CASRPRSGDPGELFF. DNA of the CDR3: TGCGCCAGCAGACCCCGCTCAGGGGATCCCGGGGAGCTGTTTTTT.

The chain recombines TRBV2 with TRBJ2-5, with D possibly matching TRBD2 (6 bases). V was cut by 9 bases and J by 0 bases, with 11 bases left in between. The germline V gene has CDR1 SNHLY and CDR2 FYNNEI. The CDR3 contains 13 residues. This CDR3 reads CASGGMYQETQYF. CDR3 nucleotide sequence: TGTGCCAGTGGGGGGATGTACCAAGAGACCCAGTACTTC.

The genes are TRBV20-1 and TRBJ2-7; the match to TRBD2 covers 9 bases. The CDR3 covers 11 residues. V lost 4 bases and J lost 11; bases outside the gene matches: 6. Germline lookup yields CDR1 DFQATT and CDR2 SNEGSKA (reference sequence). CDR3 nucleotides: TGCAGTGCTACATGGGGGACTAGCAAGTACTTC. This gives the protein CSATWGTSKYF.

DNA of the CDR3: TGTGCCAGCGCAAACCGGGACAGCATACGAGGACAGTACTTC. Translation: CASANRDSIRGQYF. The chain uses TRBV7-8 and TRBJ2-7; 7 nucleotides match TRBD1. Germline V gene lookup returns CDR1 SGHVS and CDR2 FQNEAQ. This CDR3 is 14 amino acids long. J was trimmed by 10 bases and V by 8 bases; bases with no gene match: 17. The whole variable domain, remainder taken from reference TRBV7-8 and TRBJ2-7, is GAGVSQSPRYKVAKRGQDVALRCDPISGHVSLFWYQQALGQGPEFLTYFQNEAQLDKSGLPSDRFFAERPEGSVSTLKIQRTQQEDSAVYLCASANRDSIRGQYFGPGTRLTVT.

The CDR3 reads CASSFMAPYEQYF. The DNA of the CDR3 is TGTGCCAGCAGCTTTATGGCCCCCTACGAGCAGTACTTC. The V and J genes are TRBV7-2 and TRBJ2-7; D gene uncertain. Germline-derived CDR1 and CDR2 are SGHTA and FQGNSA. This CDR3 has 13 amino acids. Trimming took off 3 bases at V and 2 bases at J, with 8 bases between the two ends.

The chain is built from TRBV30 and TRBJ2-3; 9 bases fit TRBD2. The CDR3 runs 17 residues. J was trimmed by 3 bases and V by 2 bases; bases with no gene match: 12. From germline, CDR1 is GTSNPN and CDR2 SVGIG (reference sequence). This CDR3 reads CAWSSPGLAYKTDTQYF. DNA for the CDR3: TGTGCCTGGAGTTCTCCGGGACTAGCTTATAAGACAGATACGCAGTATTTT.

The CDR3 nucleotides are TGTGCCAGCAGCCAGGTAGCGGGGATCAAGTTCTTC. Translation: CASSQVAGIKFF. The chain couples TRBV11-2 to TRBJ2-1, with 8 bases lining up with TRBD2. The V gene end was trimmed by 5 bases and the J gene end by 14 bases; junction bases not matched to a gene: 8. This CDR3 region has 12 residues. CDR1 is SGHAT and CDR2 is FQNNGV in the germline V gene.

V gene TRBV7-8 combines with J gene TRBJ2-7, with TRBD1 matching over 7 bases. Germline CDR1 reads SGHVS; CDR2 reads FQNEAQ. The CDR3 loop spans 17 amino acids. The junction had 9 bases not matched to a gene; V was cut back by 1 base and J by 0 bases. CDR3 in DNA: TGTGCCAGCAGCTTAGGTGTTGGGGACAGCGTCTCCTACGAGCAGTACTTC. Translating gives CASSLGVGDSVSYEQYF.